This T cell receptor beta chain was found in a study of blood T cell repertoires in COVID-19. Study-level background: Collection of acute and convalescent COVID-19 samples took place in the United States, Italy and Spain. PBMCs, B-cell-depleted T cells, or T cells provided the cDNA or gDNA that made up the material.

The CDR3 length is 16 residues. Germline V gene data show CDR1 as LNHDA and CDR2 as SQIVND (reference sequence). V dropped 5 bases and J dropped 3 bases, with 17 bases sitting between them. In the original analysis: Nucleated cell counts were estimated from reference gene primer amplification. Assay: immunoSEQ multiplex PCR; the TCRdb copy retains only in-frame clones and omits some. That table gives V, J and clone size, and the DNA gave D and trimming. In the table there are about 110,000 clones, roughly 82% of which are singletons. The chain recombines TRBV19 with TRBJ1-5; D gene unclear. The receptor comes from a woman between 40 and 55 years old with acute or convalescent COVID-19. Sequenced sample: peripheral blood. The CDR3 coding sequence is TGTGCCAGTAGTCCACGGGAACGCGGCCACAATCAGCCCCAGCATTTT. This gives the protein CASSPRERGHNQPQHF.